The 9 T cell receptor beta chains below were found in one sample sequenced in a study of identifying expanded T cells in peripheral blood. The protocol was immunoSEQ multiplex PCR, while the TCRdb copy is restricted to in-frame clones and leaves out a portion. Of 90,000 to 100,000 clones listed, approximately 85% are singletons. Material: blood. The receptors here all came from a person aged 18-70 years in good health.

The chain joins TRBV30 to TRBJ1-6, with a weak D call TRBD1 (5 bases). Trimming pared 0 bases from V and 16 bases from J, leaving 10 bases between. Germline loops: CDR1 GTSNPN, CDR2 SVGIG (reference sequence). The CDR3 loop spans 11 amino acids. As DNA, the CDR3 is TGTGCCTGGAGTGTCAGGGACTTACTCCACTTT. It yields the protein CAWSVRDLLHF.

The chain uses TRBV7-3 and TRBJ2-3, with 8 bases aligning to TRBD2. CDR1 SGHTA and CDR2 FQGTGA come from the germline V gene. Trimming cost V 5 bases and J 7 bases; bases outside gene matches: 8. This CDR3 comprises 14 residues. The CDR3: CASSPGSGRYTQYF. The CDR3 nucleotides are TGTGCCAGCAGCCCGGGGAGCGGGAGATATACGCAGTATTTT.

In DNA, the CDR3 is TGTGCCAGCAGCCCTCCGCATGGGGCTCTAGCGGGAGGAGCCGGGGAGCTGTTTTTT. This sequence encodes CASSPPHGALAGGAGELFF. This chain links TRBV13 with TRBJ2-2; TRBD2 agrees at 11 bases. The germline V gene has CDR1 PRHDT and CDR2 FYEKMQ (reference sequence). This CDR3 is built from 19 residues. Unmatched junction bases numbered 17, after V lost 5 bases and J lost 6 bases.

This chain links TRBV2 with TRBJ2-7; a weak D match, TRBD1 (6 bases). The CDR3 runs to 16 residues. CDR1 and CDR2 from the germline V gene are SNHLY and FYNNEI. Trimming took off 7 bases at V and 6 bases at J, with 25 bases between the two ends. In DNA form, the CDR3 reads TGTGCCAGCAATCAGCGACCAGACTCCAGGGGTAGCGAGCAGTACTTC. This sequence encodes CASNQRPDSRGSEQYF.

V is TRBV19 and J is TRBJ2-6; D is unclear. The V gene's germline CDR1 is LNHDA and CDR2 SQIVND (reference sequence). The CDR3 covers 14 residues. V lost 10 bases, J lost 0 bases, and 10 bases lay in between. CDR3 nucleotides: TGTGCCACAAGTGGCCTCTCTGGGGCCAACGTCCTGACTTTC. Amino acid sequence: CATSGLSGANVLTF.

This chain connects TRBV6-1 to TRBJ1-2; 9 nucleotides align to TRBD1. CDR1 and CDR2 (germline): MNHNS, SASEGT. The CDR3 sequence is 15 residues long. V was pared by 5 bases and J by 4 bases, with 8 bases of the junction left unmatched. This CDR3 reads CASSRTGGVGYGYTF. DNA of the CDR3: TGTGCCAGCAGTCGAACAGGGGGCGTCGGCTATGGCTACACCTTC.

The chain employs TRBV18 and TRBJ2-5; a possible D gene is TRBD1 (7 bases). CDR1 and CDR2 from the germline V gene are KGHSH and LQKENI. There are 13 residues in the CDR3. Trimming shortened V by 3 bases and J by 5 bases, and 10 bases separated the two germline ends. This CDR3 is CASSPSGGETQYF. The DNA of the CDR3 is TGTGCCAGCTCACCCTCAGGGGGGGAGACCCAGTACTTC.

The CDR3 nucleotides read TGCGCCAGCAGCTTTATGGGAACAGGCACAGATACGCAGTATTTT. As protein: CASSFMGTGTDTQYF. The chain carries TRBV5-1 and TRBJ2-3; D not resolved. The CDR3 is made up of 15 amino acids. Trimming stripped 2 bases from V and 1 base from J, with 11 bases between. The germline V gene has CDR1 SGHRS and CDR2 YFSETQ.

The chain uses TRBV5-6 and TRBJ2-5; D is unresolved. Deletions cut 2 bases from V and 2 bases from J, with 13 bases between. CDR1 SGHDT and CDR2 YYEEEE come from the germline V gene. The length of the CDR3 is 15 residues. CDR3 loop: CASSFPWVTQETQYF. Written as DNA, the CDR3 is TGTGCCAGCAGCTTCCCTTGGGTGACACAAGAGACCCAGTACTTC.